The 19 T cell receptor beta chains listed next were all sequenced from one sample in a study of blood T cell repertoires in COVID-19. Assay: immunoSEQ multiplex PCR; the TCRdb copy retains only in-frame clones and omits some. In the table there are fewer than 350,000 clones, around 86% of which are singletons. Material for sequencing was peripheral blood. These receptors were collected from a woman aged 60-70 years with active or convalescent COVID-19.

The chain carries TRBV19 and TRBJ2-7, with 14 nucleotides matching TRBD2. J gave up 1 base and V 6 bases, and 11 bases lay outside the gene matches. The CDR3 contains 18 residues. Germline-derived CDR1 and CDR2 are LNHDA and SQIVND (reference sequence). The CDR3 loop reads CASRQSGTSGGISYEQYF. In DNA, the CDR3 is TGTGCCAGTAGGCAATCCGGGACTAGCGGGGGTATATCCTACGAGCAGTACTTC. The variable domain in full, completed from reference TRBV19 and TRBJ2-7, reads DGGITQSPKYLFRKEGQNVTLSCEQNLNHDAMYWYRQDPGQGLRLIYYSQIVNDFQKGDIAEGYSVSREKKESFPLTVTSAQKNPTAFYLCASRQSGTSGGISYEQYFGPGTRLTVT.

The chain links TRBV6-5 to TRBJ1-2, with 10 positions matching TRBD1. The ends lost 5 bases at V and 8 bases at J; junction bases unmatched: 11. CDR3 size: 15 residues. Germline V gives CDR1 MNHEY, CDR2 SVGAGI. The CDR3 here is CASSQHGDRGLGYTF. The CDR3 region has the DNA TGTGCCAGCAGTCAACATGGTGACAGGGGGCTGGGCTACACCTTC.

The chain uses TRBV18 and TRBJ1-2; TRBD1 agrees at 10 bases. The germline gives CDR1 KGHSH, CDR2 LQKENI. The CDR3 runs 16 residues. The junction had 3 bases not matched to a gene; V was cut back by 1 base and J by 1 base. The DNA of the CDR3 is TGTGCCAGCTCACCACTAGGACAGGGGGATAACTATGGCTACACCTTC. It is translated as CASSPLGQGDNYGYTF.

DNA for the CDR3: TGTGCCAGCAGCCGACTAGCGGGTTTAGGGACAGATACGCAGTATTTT. This gives the protein CASSRLAGLGTDTQYF. The chain links TRBV7-9 to TRBJ2-3; 10 bases are a match to TRBD2. V shed 5 bases and J 3 bases; nucleotides not matched to a gene: 8. CDR3 length: 16 amino acids. CDR1 and CDR2 from the germline V gene are SEHNR and FQNEAQ (reference sequence).

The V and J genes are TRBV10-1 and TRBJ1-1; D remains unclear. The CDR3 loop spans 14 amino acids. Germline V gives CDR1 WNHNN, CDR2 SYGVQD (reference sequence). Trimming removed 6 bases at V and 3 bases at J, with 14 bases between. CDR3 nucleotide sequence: TGCGCCAGCAGGGCAGCCCCCGGGGACACTGAAGCTTTCTTT. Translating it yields CASRAAPGDTEAFF.

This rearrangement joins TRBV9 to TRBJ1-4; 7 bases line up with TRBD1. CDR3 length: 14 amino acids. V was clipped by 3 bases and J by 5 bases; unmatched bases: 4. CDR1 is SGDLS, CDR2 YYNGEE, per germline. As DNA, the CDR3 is TGTGCCAGCAGCGAGGGACAGCGGAATGAAAAACTGTTTTTT. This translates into CASSEGQRNEKLFF.

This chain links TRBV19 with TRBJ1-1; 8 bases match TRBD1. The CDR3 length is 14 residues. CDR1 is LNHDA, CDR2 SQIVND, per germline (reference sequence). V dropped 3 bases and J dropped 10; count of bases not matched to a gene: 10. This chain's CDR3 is CASSMGQAGERAFF. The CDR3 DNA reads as TGTGCCAGTAGTATGGGACAGGCGGGGGAGAGAGCTTTCTTT.

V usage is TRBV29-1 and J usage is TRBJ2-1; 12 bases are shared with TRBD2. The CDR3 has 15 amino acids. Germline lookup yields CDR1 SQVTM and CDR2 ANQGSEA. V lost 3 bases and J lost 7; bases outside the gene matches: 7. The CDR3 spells CSVDPSGGAGNEQFF. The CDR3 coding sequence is TGCAGCGTTGACCCTAGCGGGGGGGCGGGGAATGAGCAGTTCTTC.

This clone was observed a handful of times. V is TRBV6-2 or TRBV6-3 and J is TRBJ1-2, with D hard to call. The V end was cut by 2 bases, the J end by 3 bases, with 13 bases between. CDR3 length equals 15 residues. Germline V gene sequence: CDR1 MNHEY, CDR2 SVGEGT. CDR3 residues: CASSYGGVVDYGYTF. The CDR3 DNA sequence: TGTGCCAGCAGTTACGGCGGGGTGGTGGACTATGGCTACACCTTC.

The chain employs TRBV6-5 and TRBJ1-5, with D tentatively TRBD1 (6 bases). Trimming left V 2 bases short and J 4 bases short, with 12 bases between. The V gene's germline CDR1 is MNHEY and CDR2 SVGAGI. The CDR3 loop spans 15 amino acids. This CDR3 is CASSYTGNLNQPQHF. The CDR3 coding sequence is TGTGCCAGCAGTTACACAGGGAACCTTAATCAGCCCCAGCATTTT.

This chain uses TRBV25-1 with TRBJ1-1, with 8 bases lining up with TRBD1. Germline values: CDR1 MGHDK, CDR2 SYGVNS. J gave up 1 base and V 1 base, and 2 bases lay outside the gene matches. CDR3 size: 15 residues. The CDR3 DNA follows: TGTGCCAGCAGTGAATTTGACAGGGGGAACACTGAAGCTTTCTTT. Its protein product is CASSEFDRGNTEAFF. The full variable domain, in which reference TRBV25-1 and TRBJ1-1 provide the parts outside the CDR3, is EADIYQTPRYLVIGTGKKITLECSQTMGHDKMYWYQQDPGMELHLIHYSYGVNSTEKGDLSSESTVSRIRTEHFPLTLESARPSHTSQYLCASSEFDRGNTEAFFGQGTRLTVV.

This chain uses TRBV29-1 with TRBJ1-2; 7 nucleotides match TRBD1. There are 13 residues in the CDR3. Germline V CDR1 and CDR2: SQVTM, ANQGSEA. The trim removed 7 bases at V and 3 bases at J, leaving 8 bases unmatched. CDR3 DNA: TGCAGCGCTGGGGCCGGGACAGACTATGGCTACACCTTC. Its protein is CSAGAGTDYGYTF.

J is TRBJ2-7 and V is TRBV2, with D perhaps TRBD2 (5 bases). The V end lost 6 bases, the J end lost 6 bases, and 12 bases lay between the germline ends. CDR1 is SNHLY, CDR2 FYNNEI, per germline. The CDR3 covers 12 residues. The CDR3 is CASSTGGGEQYF. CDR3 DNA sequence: TGTGCCAGCAGCACGGGCGGAGGCGAGCAGTACTTC.

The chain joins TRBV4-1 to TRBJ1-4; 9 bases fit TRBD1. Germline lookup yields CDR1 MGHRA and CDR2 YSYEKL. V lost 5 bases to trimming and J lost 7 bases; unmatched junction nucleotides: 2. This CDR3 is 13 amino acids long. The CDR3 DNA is TGCGCCAGCAGCTTACAGGGGGCTGAAAAACTGTTTTTT. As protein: CASSLQGAEKLFF.

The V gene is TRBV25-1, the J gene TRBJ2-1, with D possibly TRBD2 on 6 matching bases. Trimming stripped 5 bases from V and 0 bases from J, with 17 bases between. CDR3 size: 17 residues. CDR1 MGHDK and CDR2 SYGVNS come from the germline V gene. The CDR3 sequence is CASSRGRTILSYNEQFF. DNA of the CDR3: TGTGCCAGCAGTAGGGGCCGGACTATCCTCTCCTACAATGAGCAGTTCTTC.

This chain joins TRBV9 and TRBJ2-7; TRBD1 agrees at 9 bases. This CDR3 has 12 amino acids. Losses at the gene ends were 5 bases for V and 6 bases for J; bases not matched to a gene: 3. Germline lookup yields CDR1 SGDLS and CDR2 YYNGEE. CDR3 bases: TGTGCCAGCAGGGGGACAGGGCTCGAGCAGTACTTC. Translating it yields CASRGTGLEQYF.

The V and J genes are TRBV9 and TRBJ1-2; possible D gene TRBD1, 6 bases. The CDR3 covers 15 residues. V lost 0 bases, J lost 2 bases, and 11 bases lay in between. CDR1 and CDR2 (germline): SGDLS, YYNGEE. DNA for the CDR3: TGTGCCAGCAGCGTAGAAGGACAGATAAACTATGGCTACACCTTC. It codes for CASSVEGQINYGYTF.

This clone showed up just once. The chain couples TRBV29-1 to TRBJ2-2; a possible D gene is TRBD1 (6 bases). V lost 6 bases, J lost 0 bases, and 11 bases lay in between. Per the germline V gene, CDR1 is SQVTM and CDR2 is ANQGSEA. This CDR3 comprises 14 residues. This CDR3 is CSVLDSSNTGELFF. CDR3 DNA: TGCAGCGTCTTGGACAGTTCGAACACCGGGGAGCTGTTTTTT.

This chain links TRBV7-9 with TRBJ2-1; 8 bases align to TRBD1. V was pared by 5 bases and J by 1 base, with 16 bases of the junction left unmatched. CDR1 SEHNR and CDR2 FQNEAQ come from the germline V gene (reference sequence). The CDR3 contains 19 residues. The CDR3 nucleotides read TGTGCCAGCAGCCATGTCAGGGGGCGTGGGTCGATTTCCTACAATGAGCAGTTCTTC. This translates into CASSHVRGRGSISYNEQFF.